This T cell receptor beta chain was identified in a study of CD8 T cells in ankylosing spondylitis. The CDR3 length is 15 residues. Unmatched junction bases numbered 4, after V lost 1 base and J lost 2 bases. Germline CDR1 is LGHNA and CDR2 is YNFKEQ. Overall study results and limits: The disease-linked clones had a CD8+ phenotype and low blood frequencies. Both synovial fluid and blood in reactive arthritis had previously been reported to carry some motif variants. For ankylosing spondylitis blood, a TCR beta motif of 8 or 9 highly homologous variants appeared characteristic. As reported, disease-linked clones showed significant enrichment in matched ankylosing spondylitis synovial fluid.

About this clonotype: No antigen is known for it.

Construction of TCR beta libraries was performed using quantitative 5'-RACE with molecular barcodes. TCRdb reprocessed the 5' RACE reads with MiXCR, giving one entry per CDR3 protein. The sample records roughly 450,000 distinct CDR3 sequences, 20% to 30% being singletons. The receptor's source is a male donor with ankylosing spondylitis. The chain recombines TRBV4-2 with TRBJ2-5; 7 bases fit TRBD2. The sequenced sample consisted of blood, either unsorted or a sorted T cell fraction (not recorded which). The CDR3 loop is CASSQAGGTQETQYF. DNA of the CDR3: TGTGCCAGCAGCCAAGCGGGAGGAACTCAAGAGACCCAGTACTTC.